Presented here are 20 T cell receptor beta chains from one specimen sequenced in a study of T cell responses to AZD1222 COVID-19 vaccine. Using immunoSEQ multiplex PCR, the repertoire was profiled, and TCRdb retains in-frame clones only, with some absent. Here the sample spans around 110,000 clones, just over 85% being singletons. This sample comprised peripheral blood, obtained on day 0 of AZD1222 vaccination. Receptors were obtained from an adult in good health.

This clone was observed a single time. The chain combines TRBV3-1 (or the pseudogene TRBV3-2) with TRBJ2-1, with D possibly called TRBD1 or TRBD2 (7 bases each). The CDR3 contains 13 residues. Germline CDR1 is LGHDT and CDR2 is YNNKEL (reference sequence). With 5 bases removed from V and 7 bases from J, the gap between germline ends came to 12 bases. This CDR3 is CASSFQGGNEQFF. The CDR3 bases are TGTGCCAGCAGCTTCCAGGGGGGGAATGAGCAGTTCTTC.

This sequence joins TRBV7-2 and TRBJ2-5; 9 bases are a match to TRBD1. V lost 7 bases to trimming and J lost 4 bases; unmatched junction nucleotides: 7. The CDR3 spans 14 residues. From germline, CDR1 is SGHTA and CDR2 FQGNSA. The CDR3 here is CASTSDRGGETQYF. The CDR3 nucleotides read TGTGCCAGCACCTCGGACAGGGGTGGAGAGACCCAGTACTTC.

The rearrangement uses TRBV27 and TRBJ1-3; maybe TRBD1 (5 bases). The ends were cut back, 7 bases at V and 3 bases at J, with 13 bases in the middle. Germline CDR1 is MNHEY and CDR2 is SMNVEV (reference sequence). There are 14 residues in the CDR3. Here the CDR3 DNA reads TGTGCCAGCATGCCAGGGTCGAGTGGAAACACCATATATTTT. It yields the protein CASMPGSSGNTIYF.

This clone occurred once. The V gene is TRBV11-2, the J gene TRBJ1-6; the match to TRBD1 covers 7 bases. Germline V gives CDR1 SGHAT, CDR2 FQNNGV. Losses at the gene ends were 6 bases for V and 13 bases for J; bases not matched to a gene: 9. This CDR3 region has 13 residues. CDR3 residues: CASRSTGTFPLHF. The CDR3 region has the DNA TGTGCCAGCAGATCGACAGGGACGTTTCCCCTCCACTTT.

The CDR3 nucleotides are TGTGCCAGCACTCAGGGTAGTGGGGGTGAAGCTTTCTTT. This encodes CASTQGSGGEAFF. The rearrangement uses TRBV27 and TRBJ1-1; a possible D gene is TRBD1 (5 bases). Germline loops: CDR1 MNHEY, CDR2 SMNVEV (reference sequence). With 7 bases removed from V and 7 bases from J, the gap between germline ends came to 16 bases. CDR3 length: 13 residues.

The chain couples TRBV7-2 to TRBJ2-5; 7 bases align to TRBD2. The CDR3 has 14 residues. Trimming took 5 bases from V and 5 from J; bases not matched to a gene: 8. Germline V lookup: CDR1 SGHTA, CDR2 FQGNSA. The CDR3 sequence is CASSGGMRGETQYF. In DNA form, the CDR3 reads TGTGCCAGCAGCGGAGGAATGCGGGGGGAGACCCAGTACTTC. The variable domain in full, completed from reference TRBV7-2 and TRBJ2-5, reads GAGVSQSPSNKVTEKGKDVELRCDPISGHTALYWYRQSLGQGLEFLIYFQGNSAPDKSGLPSDRFSAERTGGSVSTLTIQRTQQEDSAVYLCASSGGMRGETQYFGPGTRLLVL.

This chain links TRBV25-1 with TRBJ1-4, with D perhaps matching TRBD1 (6 bases). The V end lost 2 bases, the J end lost 3 bases, and 10 bases lay between the germline ends. Germline-derived CDR1 and CDR2 are MGHDK and SYGVNS. CDR3 length equals 15 residues. Here the CDR3 DNA reads TGTGCCAGCAGTGAAGGGGGGGCCGCTAATGAAAAACTGTTTTTT. Protein product: CASSEGGAANEKLFF.

V is TRBV20-1 and J is TRBJ2-3; D not resolved. There are 10 residues in the CDR3. Germline V CDR1 and CDR2: DFQATT, SNEGSKA (reference sequence). With 3 bases removed from V and 2 bases from J, the gap between germline ends came to 0 bases. CDR3 sequence: CSASTDTQYF. CDR3 bases: TGCAGTGCTAGCACAGATACGCAGTATTTT.

This sequence joins TRBV27 and TRBJ2-3; no reliable D call. CDR1 MNHEY and CDR2 SMNVEV come from the germline V gene (reference sequence). The CDR3 sequence is 13 residues long. The V end lost 7 bases, the J end lost 0 bases, and 8 bases lay between the germline ends. CDR3 DNA sequence: TGTGCCAGCACCATGGCAAGCACAGATACGCAGTATTTT. This sequence encodes CASTMASTDTQYF.

The chain joins TRBV5-8 to TRBJ1-2; no clear D gene. Trimming took off 4 bases at V and 4 bases at J, with 14 bases between the two ends. The germline V gene has CDR1 SGHTS and CDR2 YDEGEE. The CDR3 spans 14 residues. The CDR3 DNA reads as TGTGCCAGCAGCCCACCCACGAGCGGCTATGGCTACACCTTC. This translates into CASSPPTSGYGYTF.

V and J are TRBV19 and TRBJ2-1; 8 bases map to TRBD2. After removal of 3 bases from V and 0 bases from J, the junction contained 4 bases not matched to a gene. Germline V gene data show CDR1 as LNHDA and CDR2 as SQIVND (reference sequence). CDR3 length equals 16 residues. The CDR3 spells CASSIGAGGSYNEQFF. The DNA of the CDR3 is TGTGCCAGTAGTATCGGGGCGGGAGGCTCCTACAATGAGCAGTTCTTC.

This clone appeared a single time. This chain connects TRBV30 to TRBJ2-7, with a tentative D call TRBD1 (6 bases). CDR3 length: 12 amino acids. Per the germline V gene, CDR1 is GTSNPN and CDR2 is SVGIG (reference sequence). V lost 0 bases and J lost 5, with 8 bases in between. The CDR3 region is CAWSVPGDEQYF. The CDR3 bases are TGTGCCTGGAGTGTACCAGGGGACGAGCAGTACTTC.

This clone was recorded only once. The chain recombines TRBV19 with TRBJ2-3; 12 bases map to TRBD2. Losses at the gene ends were 3 bases for V and 2 bases for J; bases not matched to a gene: 3. This CDR3 region has 16 residues. The V gene's germline CDR1 is LNHDA and CDR2 SQIVND (reference sequence). CDR3 sequence: CASSMGLAGATDTQYF. The CDR3 DNA sequence: TGTGCCAGTAGTATGGGACTAGCGGGCGCCACAGATACGCAGTATTTT.

The genes are TRBV7-2 and TRBJ2-7; D is unresolved. In germline, CDR1 is SGHTA, CDR2 FQGNSA. V was pared by 0 bases and J by 0 bases, with 15 bases between. This CDR3 has 17 residues. The CDR3 DNA is TGTGCCAGCAGCTTAGCTCCCCCGCGGACCGGCTCCTACGAGCAGTACTTC. The encoded protein is CASSLAPPRTGSYEQYF.

The chain employs TRBV12-3 or TRBV12-4 and TRBJ1-1; TRBD1 aligns across 10 bases. CDR3 length equals 13 residues. The J segment lost 11 bases and the V segment lost 5 bases, leaving 8 bases of the junction unmatched. This CDR3 is CASSAETGGAAFF. CDR3 in DNA: TGTGCCAGCAGTGCCGAGACAGGGGGCGCGGCTTTCTTT.

The V call is TRBV9, the J call TRBJ1-2; 8 bases match TRBD1. The V gene end was trimmed by 4 bases and the J gene end by 8 bases; junction bases not matched to a gene: 13. CDR1 and CDR2 (germline): SGDLS, YYNGEE. The CDR3 runs to 15 residues. In nucleotides, the CDR3 is TGTGCCAGCAGCCGGGACAGGCCCCGCCAAAGGGGCTACACCTTC. Translating gives CASSRDRPRQRGYTF.

V is TRBV12-5 and J is TRBJ2-3; 7 positions agree with TRBD2. After removal of 10 bases from V and 4 bases from J, the junction contained 8 bases not matched to a gene. CDR1 and CDR2 (germline): LGHNT, FRNRAP. CDR3 size: 13 residues. CDR3 nucleotide sequence: TGTGCTACATCTAGCGGAACAGCAGATACGCAGTATTTT. Residues: CATSSGTADTQYF.

The rearrangement uses TRBV21-1 and TRBJ2-2; the table calls TRBD2, which could not be checked here. TRBV21-1 is marked as a pseudogene. This CDR3 contains 15 residues. CDR3 nucleotides: TGTGCCAGCAGCACCTCGGTAGCGGGAGCCGGGGAGCTGTTTTTT. Protein: CASSTSVAGAGELFF.

The genes are TRBV5-6 and TRBJ2-5; D remains unclear. This CDR3 is 11 amino acids long. Germline CDR1 is SGHDT and CDR2 is YYEEEE. V lost 4 bases and J 2 bases, leaving 3 bases between the germline ends. CDR3 amino acids: CASSVQETQYF. CDR3 DNA: TGTGCCAGCAGCGTACAAGAGACCCAGTACTTC.

This sequence joins TRBV19 and TRBJ1-2; 8 bases are shared with TRBD1. The germline gives CDR1 LNHDA, CDR2 SQIVND (reference sequence). This CDR3 comprises 15 residues. The ends lost 6 bases at V and 8 bases at J; junction bases unmatched: 14. CDR3 coding DNA: TGTGCCAGTAGCCCCTCGGGGCAGGGGGCGCGAGGCTACACCTTC. This codes for CASSPSGQGARGYTF. The full variable domain, completed using reference TRBV19 and TRBJ1-2, is DGGITQSPKYLFRKEGQNVTLSCEQNLNHDAMYWYRQDPGQGLRLIYYSQIVNDFQKGDIAEGYSVSREKKESFPLTVTSAQKNPTAFYLCASSPSGQGARGYTFGSGTRLTVV.